One sample yielded the 17 T cell receptor beta chains listed below, sequenced in a study of blood T cells in healthy people across ages. Sample-barcoded 5' priming and a J-beta primer mix drove a second PCR of about 6 to 12 cycles. A single record per CDR3 protein comes from TCRdb applying MiXCR to the 5' RACE reads. The sample consists of hundreds of thousands of distinct CDR3 sequences, about 46% of them appearing once. The specimen was blood. All receptors derive from an elderly man in good health.

This clonotype was detected many times. This rearrangement joins TRBV29-1 to TRBJ2-7; D perhaps matches TRBD1 (7 bases). The germline gives CDR1 SQVTM, CDR2 ANQGSEA. The CDR3 covers 14 residues. Deletions cut 2 bases from V and 4 bases from J, with 15 bases between. The CDR3 bases are TGCAGCGTTGAATCAGGGGGGTTTGGATACGAGCAGTACTTC. Protein product: CSVESGGFGYEQYF.

In its sample, this clonotype was seen many times. The chain uses TRBV7-2 and TRBJ2-7, with 16 bases that match TRBD2. Germline CDR1 SGHTA, CDR2 FQGNSA. The CDR3 extends over 18 amino acids. The V and J ends lost 0 bases and 1 base, in that order; junction bases with no gene match: 3. The CDR3 nucleotides are TGTGCCAGCAGCTTAGCGCGGGGACTAGCGGGAGGGTCCTACGAGCAGTACTTC. Encoded protein: CASSLARGLAGGSYEQYF.

As regards this clonotype: Possible read error: a much larger clone is one base away. The chain joins TRBV4-3 to TRBJ2-1, with 7 bases fitting TRBD2. V trimming: 0 bases; J trimming: 13 bases; junction bases outside the gene matches: 27. Germline V gene lookup returns CDR1 LGHNA and CDR2 YSLEER. CDR3 length equals 20 residues. The CDR3 DNA is TGCGCCAGCAGCCAAGAGGGACCAGCTCGGGGAGGGGTCACTTCGAGGACCCAGTTCTTC. This encodes CASSQEGPARGGVTSRTQFF.

This clonotype was counted between two and nine times. The chain employs TRBV20-1 and TRBJ2-1; a weak D match, TRBD2 (5 bases). Looked up from germline, CDR1 is DFQATT and CDR2 is SNEGSKA (reference sequence). The CDR3 loop spans 14 amino acids. Trimming cost V 3 bases and J 3 bases, with 12 bases left between them. The CDR3 region is CSASGEYGYNEQFF. The DNA of the CDR3 is TGCAGTGCTAGTGGGGAGTACGGCTACAATGAGCAGTTCTTC.

This clonotype occurred once. This rearrangement joins TRBV11-2 to TRBJ2-5; 9 bases are shared with TRBD1. With the DNA end fitting TRBJ2-7 better, the J assignment may be wrong. The CDR3 runs 15 residues. The germline gives CDR1 SGHAT, CDR2 FQNNGV. The CDR3 DNA sequence: TGTGCCAGCAGCTTAGGACAGGGGGGATTCTACGAGCAGTACTTC. It yields the protein CASSLGQGGFYEQYF.

V gene TRBV29-1 combines with J gene TRBJ2-3, with 10 nucleotides matching TRBD1. The CDR3 loop spans 13 amino acids. Germline V CDR1 and CDR2: SQVTM, ANQGSEA. Trimming cost V 4 bases and J 6 bases; bases outside gene matches: 4. CDR3 protein: CSVGDRGDDTQYF. The CDR3, as DNA: TGCAGCGTTGGGGACAGGGGAGACGATACGCAGTATTTT.

This clonotype was seen just once. The chain links TRBV2 to TRBJ2-1; no clear D gene. The CDR3 extends over 13 amino acids. Germline-derived CDR1 and CDR2 are SNHLY and FYNNEI. V shed 7 bases and J shed 2 bases, with 9 bases lying between them. The CDR3 bases are TGTGCCAGCACAATTGGGACCTACAATGAGCAGTTCTTC. Amino acids: CASTIGTYNEQFF.

The chain joins TRBV6-5 to TRBJ2-3; 8 nucleotides match TRBD2. Germline V gene lookup returns CDR1 MNHEY and CDR2 SVGAGI. The CDR3 covers 15 residues. The trim removed 5 bases at V and 4 bases at J, leaving 8 bases unmatched. CDR3 residues: CASSRTSSGADTQYF. In nucleotides, the CDR3 is TGTGCCAGCAGTCGGACTAGCTCAGGGGCAGATACGCAGTATTTT.

The chain is built from TRBV24-1 and TRBJ2-3; TRBD1 aligns across 10 bases. The length of the CDR3 is 16 residues. Germline V gene sequence: CDR1 KGHDR, CDR2 SFDVKD. V shed 4 bases, J shed 1 base, and the junction held 4 bases outside the gene matches. The CDR3 nucleotides read TGTGCCACCAGTGACACCGGGACAGGGGGCACAGATACGCAGTATTTT. Residues: CATSDTGTGGTDTQYF.

This clonotype was detected only a few times. The chain recombines TRBV29-1 with TRBJ2-5; TRBD1 is a possible D gene (5 bases). The length of the CDR3 is 12 residues. Germline values: CDR1 SQVTM, CDR2 ANQGSEA. V was trimmed by 4 bases and J by 5 bases, leaving 11 bases between them. CDR3 DNA: TGCAGCGTTGGTAAAGGGGTGGAGACCCAGTACTTC. Protein sequence: CSVGKGVETQYF.

This clonotype was seen more than once but under ten times. The chain links TRBV7-8 to TRBJ2-1, with D possibly TRBD2 on 5 matching bases. V was trimmed by 3 bases and J by 7 bases, leaving 10 bases between them. The CDR3 runs to 13 residues. In germline, CDR1 is SGHVS, CDR2 FQNEAQ. The CDR3 DNA sequence: TGTGCCAGCAGCTTGCCGGGGTCAAATGAGCAGTTCTTC. Translated: CASSLPGSNEQFF.

This clonotype was seen only a few times. This chain uses TRBV5-5 with TRBJ2-7; 8 nucleotides agree with TRBD2. The junction had 9 bases not matched to a gene; V was cut back by 4 bases and J by 3 bases. Germline-derived CDR1 and CDR2 are SGHKS and YYEKEE (reference sequence). The CDR3 extends over 15 amino acids. The DNA for the CDR3 is TGTGCCAGCAGCACCAGCGGGAGAAGCTTCTACGAGCAGTACTTC. Protein: CASSTSGRSFYEQYF.

This clonotype showed up just a few times. V gene TRBV12-3 or TRBV12-4 combines with J gene TRBJ2-6; 9 bases agree with TRBD1. This CDR3 has 17 amino acids. V trimming: 7 bases; J trimming: 2 bases; junction bases outside the gene matches: 9. The DNA for the CDR3 is TGTGCCAGCAACCTACAGGGGGCCCTCGCTGGGGCCAACGTCCTGACTTTC. Translated, it gives CASNLQGALAGANVLTF.

J is TRBJ2-5 and V is TRBV5-1, with D perhaps assigned TRBD1 or TRBD2 (5 bases each). V dropped 4 bases and J dropped 4 bases, with 14 bases sitting between them. There are 14 residues in the CDR3. From germline, CDR1 is SGHRS and CDR2 YFSETQ. The CDR3 region is CASSRPGALETQYF. As DNA, the CDR3 is TGCGCCAGCAGCCGACCCGGGGCCTTAGAGACCCAGTACTTC.

The chain is built from TRBV12-3 or TRBV12-4 and TRBJ2-7; D ambiguous. The germline V and J ends were trimmed by 5 bases and 3 bases, with 11 bases remaining between them. The length of the CDR3 is 13 residues. The CDR3 coding sequence is TGTGCCAGCAGTGTATTCCAGTTCTACGAGCAGTACTTC. This encodes CASSVFQFYEQYF.

Only a few counts were recorded for this clonotype. The J gene is TRBJ1-4, the V gene TRBV20-1; D unresolved. CDR1 is DFQATT, CDR2 SNEGSKA, per germline (reference sequence). Trimming removed 0 bases from V and 7 bases from J, with 15 bases in between. CDR3 length equals 15 residues. The CDR3 bases are TGCAGTGCTAGAGATCGCGGGCTCAGCGGTGAAAAACTGTTTTTT. Its translation: CSARDRGLSGEKLFF.

The gene calls are TRBV12-3 or TRBV12-4 and TRBJ2-3; 11 bases are shared with TRBD2. Trimming cost V 5 bases and J 4 bases; bases outside gene matches: 8. This CDR3 spans 16 amino acids. This chain's CDR3 is CASSPRLAGKADTQYF. The CDR3 region has the DNA TGTGCCAGCAGTCCCCGACTAGCGGGAAAGGCAGATACGCAGTATTTT.